The source of this T cell receptor (beta chain) is a study of control samples from healthy donors and cancer patients. This CDR3 has 14 residues. Trimming removed 5 bases from V and 4 bases from J, with 13 bases in between. The germline V gene encodes CDR1 PRHDT and CDR2 FYEKMQ (reference sequence). TCRdb's copy holds only in-frame clones and misses some; the assay was immunoSEQ multiplex PCR. The data show roughly 93,000 clones, 85% to 90% seen once. This TCR derives from a woman aged 45-59 years with colorectal cancer. The chain couples TRBV13 to TRBJ2-3, with D perhaps TRBD1 or TRBD2 (5 bases each). The sequenced material came from PBMCs. The CDR3 DNA reads as TGTGCCAGCAGCCGTCCCCGAGGGGCAGATACGCAGTATTTT. It translates to CASSRPRGADTQYF.